A selection of T cell receptor beta chains follows, all from one sample in a study of T cell responses to AZD1222 COVID-19 vaccine. The repertoire was sequenced with immunoSEQ multiplex PCR; TCRdb's copy has only in-frame clones and lacks some. Of about 140,000 clones in the sample, roughly 93% were seen once. This specimen was peripheral blood, taken on day 0 of MenACWY control vaccination. All receptors come from an adult in good health. The CDR3 runs from the conserved cysteine through the conserved F or W. The D gene is left open where the match is weak. Clone size appears in some rows only: once, few, many, or a class for an expanded clone.

d_call	v_call	clone_size	j_call	cdr3_nt	cdr3_aa
-	TRBV19	-	TRBJ2-1	TGTGCCAGTACCGAACGGGGTCAGCCAAATGAGCAGTTCTTC	CASTERGQPNEQFF
-	TRBV11-1	-	TRBJ2-1	TGTGCCAGCAGTAGTCGGGACGGCTACAATGAGCAGTTCTTC	CASSSRDGYNEQFF
-	TRBV27	-	TRBJ2-7	TGTGCCAGCAGTATCCAGACTGTGGCAAGGAAGGGTCACGAGCAGTACTTC	CASSIQTVARKGHEQYF
-	TRBV6-9	-	TRBJ1-1	TGTGCCAGCAGTTACCGGGAATTCGAAGCTTTCTTT	CASSYREFEAFF
-	TRBV29-1	-	TRBJ2-1	TGCAGCGTTGGGTACAATGAGCAGCTCTTC	CSVGYNEQLF
-	TRBV2	-	TRBJ1-6	TGTGCCAGCAGTTATAACAGGTTTGGGGGACTCATGAATTCACCCCTCCACTTT	CASSYNRFGGLMNSPLHF
-	TRBV27	-	TRBJ1-5	TGTGCCAGCGGCAGGACCTTCGGTCAGCCCCAGCATTTT	CASGRTFGQPQHF
TRBD2	TRBV4-1	-	TRBJ2-7	TGCGCCAGCAGCCAAGTGGGCAGAATCGCGGGAGGGAATCCCTACGAGCAGTACTTC	CASSQVGRIAGGNPYEQYF
TRBD1	TRBV5-4	-	TRBJ1-6	TGTGCCAGCAGCGCGACGCAGGGGGCGAGATCACCCCTCCACTTT	CASSATQGARSPLHF
TRBD1	TRBV5-1	once	TRBJ1-1	TGCGCCAGCAGCTCGGGACAGGGCCACACTGAAGCTTTCTTT	CASSSGQGHTEAFF
-	TRBV9	once	TRBJ1-3	TGTGCCAGCAGCGTATCAGAAGGACCAGGCGACACCATATATTTT	CASSVSEGPGDTIYF
TRBD1	TRBV6-2/TRBV6-3	-	TRBJ1-5	TGTGCCAGCAGTTACGGCGGTGGCAGGGGGCTGGGTCAGCCCCAGCATTTT	CASSYGGGRGLGQPQHF
-	TRBV28	-	TRBJ1-4	TGTGCCAGCGGGTCTGATAATGAAAAACTGTTTTTT	CASGSDNEKLFF